This T cell receptor beta chain was observed in a study of neoadjuvant anti-PD-1 for oral cavity cancer. Overall study findings and caveats: TCR analyses covered only a few patients per response group.

This CDR3 is built from 15 residues. From germline, CDR1 is MGHRA and CDR2 YSYEKL. J lost 6 bases, V lost 3 bases, and 9 bases had no gene match. Patients had HPV-negative, locally advanced oral cavity squamous cell carcinoma. This clone was detected only once. Its specificity is unknown. Most PBMC samples had approximately 500 ng input DNA in six replicates. The data were produced by immunoSEQ multiplex PCR, yet TCRdb's version contains in-frame clones alone and is incomplete. The repertoire consists of tens of thousands of clones, with 65% to 80% occurring once and the leading ten covering 2.6%. Specimen: PBMCs, collected before nivolumab (anti-PD-1) treatment. The rearrangement joins TRBV4-1 to TRBJ1-1; 8 nucleotides agree with TRBD1. This clonotype originated in a person aged 35 to 85 with oral cavity squamous cell carcinoma. CDR3 sequence: CASSHMDRVSAEAFF. Here the CDR3 DNA reads TGCGCCAGCAGCCATATGGACAGGGTTTCGGCTGAAGCTTTCTTT.